Presented here are 26 T cell receptor beta chains from one specimen sequenced in a study of T cells in Graves' hyperthyroidism and ophthalmopathy. Authors of the study amplified TCR beta CDR3 regions from RNA transcripts. The TCR CDR3 was amplified in a first-round RT-PCR using the HTBI primer set. TCRdb reprocessed the multiplex PCR reads with MiXCR, giving one entry per CDR3 protein. This sample has roughly 710,000 distinct CDR3 sequences, with approximately 40% found just once. The specimen was blood. These TCRs come from a woman aged 40 to 50 with Graves' hyperthyroidism.

This clonotype was counted many times. The gene calls are TRBV7-8 and TRBJ1-1; unclear D gene. The CDR3 sequence is 12 residues long. V lost 8 bases and J 1 base, leaving 8 bases between the germline ends. The germline V gene encodes CDR1 SGHVS and CDR2 FQNEAQ. CDR3 in DNA: TGTGCCAGCCGGCGAGGGAACACTGAAGCTTTCTTT. This sequence encodes CASRRGNTEAFF.

The rearrangement links TRBV12-3 or TRBV12-4 to TRBJ2-6, with a possible D match to TRBD1 (6 bases). V was shortened by 3 bases and J by 8 bases, with 14 bases between the two germline ends. The CDR3 runs 15 residues. Here the CDR3 DNA reads TGTGCCAGCAGTTTCAAGTTTACAGGGACCAACGTCCTGACTTTC. The encoded protein is CASSFKFTGTNVLTF.

This clonotype was seen many times. This chain links TRBV5-6 with TRBJ1-5; 8 nucleotides line up with TRBD1. V was pared by 4 bases and J by 6 bases, with 3 bases of the junction left unmatched. CDR1 is SGHDT and CDR2 is YYEEEE in the germline V gene. The CDR3 covers 13 residues. DNA for the CDR3: TGTGCCAGCAGCCAGGACAGGGCTCAGCCCCAGCATTTT. This encodes CASSQDRAQPQHF.

Only a few counts were recorded for this clonotype. The genes are TRBV6-5 and TRBJ1-1, with D hard to call. Germline V gene data show CDR1 as MNHEY and CDR2 as SVGAGI. Trimming cost V 4 bases and J 1 base, with 4 bases left between them. The CDR3 runs 12 residues. The CDR3 DNA is TGTGCCAGCAGTTGGCGGAACACTGAAGCTTTCTTT. This encodes CASSWRNTEAFF.

The chain employs TRBV7-8 and TRBJ1-4; 12 bases match TRBD1. V shed 4 bases, J shed 7 bases, and the junction held 10 bases outside the gene matches. There are 17 residues in the CDR3. CDR1 SGHVS and CDR2 FQNEAQ come from the germline V gene. The DNA for the CDR3 is TGTGCCAGCAGCTCTCCCGGGACAGGGGGCGCCGGTGAAAAACTGTTTTTT. This translates into CASSSPGTGGAGEKLFF.

This clonotype came up many times. The chain uses TRBV29-1 and TRBJ1-2; tentatively, D is TRBD1 (5 bases). CDR1 is SQVTM and CDR2 is ANQGSEA in the germline V gene. This CDR3 has 14 amino acids. The V and J ends lost 1 base and 4 bases respectively, with 13 bases between them. CDR3 region: CSVEGDSVGYGYTF. The CDR3 DNA is TGCAGCGTTGAAGGGGACTCAGTGGGCTATGGCTACACCTTC.

The chain carries TRBV11-2 and TRBJ2-7, with TRBD1 as a possible D gene (6 bases). This CDR3 comprises 12 residues. Germline CDR1 is SGHAT and CDR2 is FQNNGV. V gave up 10 bases and J gave up 5 bases, with 15 bases separating them. The CDR3 bases are TGTGCCATCAGTCCAAACAGGGACGAGCAGTACTTC. Encoded protein: CAISPNRDEQYF.

The sample holds many counts of this clonotype. The chain joins TRBV5-8 to TRBJ1-2; no reliable D call. V was cut by 5 bases and J by 6 bases, with 14 bases left in between. Germline CDR1 SGHTS, CDR2 YDEGEE. The CDR3 runs 13 residues. CDR3: CASRYVGKHGYTF. CDR3 coding DNA: TGTGCCAGCAGATATGTCGGGAAGCATGGCTACACCTTC.

This clonotype was observed a handful of times. This chain connects TRBV10-3 to TRBJ2-1; TRBD1 is a possible D gene (6 bases). The V end lost 10 bases, the J end lost 6 bases, and 16 bases lay between the germline ends. The germline V gene has CDR1 ENHRY and CDR2 SYGVKD. CDR3 length equals 13 residues. Written as DNA, the CDR3 is TGTGCCACCGTCCCGGACAGCCGCAATGAGCAGTTCTTC. This translates into CATVPDSRNEQFF.

Notes on this clonotype: At one end, the junction sequence differs from germline, possibly due to a read error. V is TRBV3-1 and J is TRBJ1-4; D ambiguous. The germline V gene has CDR1 LGHDT and CDR2 YNNKEL (reference sequence). This CDR3 is 11 amino acids long. CDR3 region: CASSQVDKLIF. CDR3 nucleotides: TGTGCCAGCAGCCAAGTAGACAAGTTGATTTTT.

In this sample, this clonotype turned up many times. V gene TRBV20-1 combines with J gene TRBJ2-2, with a tentative D call TRBD2 (6 bases). The germline V gene encodes CDR1 DFQATT and CDR2 SNEGSKA (reference sequence). V was cut by 8 bases and J by 6 bases, with 13 bases left in between. CDR3 length: 12 amino acids. Here the CDR3 reads CSPEGEAGELFF. The CDR3 DNA reads TGCAGTCCCGAAGGGGAGGCCGGGGAGCTGTTTTTT.

This clonotype was recorded a few times. The chain combines TRBV20-1 with TRBJ1-4; D remains unclear. The germline gives CDR1 DFQATT, CDR2 SNEGSKA (reference sequence). Trimming took off 0 bases at V and 10 bases at J, with 15 bases between the two ends. This CDR3 contains 14 residues. The chain's CDR3 is CSARDPGGSGKLFF. The DNA for the CDR3 is TGCAGTGCTAGAGATCCCGGAGGAAGTGGAAAACTGTTTTTT.

Regarding this clonotype: A read error is possible here, since a much larger clone lies one base away. Without the conserved terminal phenylalanine or tryptophan, this CDR3 likely stems from a read error. The chain links TRBV2 to TRBJ1-5; tentatively, D is TRBD1 (5 bases). The germline V gene encodes CDR1 SNHLY and CDR2 FYNNEI. The CDR3 sequence is 15 residues long. The ends were cut back, 6 bases at V and 2 bases at J, with 14 bases in the middle. This CDR3 is CASSLREGGNQPQHS. CDR3 nucleotides: TGTGCCAGCAGCCTCAGGGAGGGTGGCAATCAGCCCCAGCATTCT.

As regards this clonotype: A much larger clone sits a single nucleotide away, making a read error possible. The V call is TRBV7-2, the J call TRBJ1-4, with a possible D match to TRBD1 (5 bases). The CDR3 runs 14 residues. The germline gives CDR1 SGHTA, CDR2 FQGNSA. V shed 5 bases and J shed 8 bases, with 15 bases lying between them. The CDR3 protein is CASSQLEGEEKLFF. The CDR3, as DNA: TGTGCCAGCAGCCAGCTCGAAGGGGAGGAAAAACTGTTTTTT.

This clonotype was seen repeatedly, ten times or more. The V call is TRBV7-2, the J call TRBJ2-7; D is uncertain. V was clipped by 3 bases and J by 1 base, with 7 bases between them. In germline, CDR1 is SGHTA, CDR2 FQGNSA. CDR3 length: 13 residues. The CDR3 region is CASSFVGSYEQYF. CDR3 bases: TGTGCCAGCAGCTTTGTCGGATCCTACGAGCAGTACTTC.

As for this clonotype: One end of the junction is discordant with germline, which a read error may explain. This chain connects TRBV10-3 to TRBJ2-6; D unresolved. This CDR3 comprises 14 residues. Per germline, CDR1 ENHRY and CDR2 SYGVKD. The CDR3 region is CAIGETYWANVLTF. CDR3 DNA: TGTGCCATCGGTGAGACCTACTGGGCCAACGTCCTGACTTTC.

This clonotype came up many times. V is TRBV29-1 and J is TRBJ2-5; D is ambiguous. The CDR3 extends over 13 amino acids. The V end was cut by 2 bases, the J end by 3 bases, with 10 bases between. The germline gives CDR1 SQVTM, CDR2 ANQGSEA. The chain's CDR3 is CSVERMIEETQYF. DNA for the CDR3: TGCAGCGTTGAAAGGATGATCGAAGAGACCCAGTACTTC.

This clonotype was recorded a few times. This sequence joins TRBV6-4 and TRBJ1-5; no reliable D call. CDR1 is MRHNA, CDR2 SNTAGT, per germline. The CDR3 runs to 14 residues. The germline V and J ends were trimmed by 8 bases and 0 bases, with 11 bases remaining between them. The CDR3 DNA reads TGTGCCAGCCTAAACCGGGGTAGCAATCAGCCCCAGCATTTT. Its translation: CASLNRGSNQPQHF.

This chain joins TRBV7-9 and TRBJ2-2; 12 bases are shared with TRBD1. CDR3 length equals 20 residues. V lost 4 bases, J lost 5 bases, and 17 bases stayed unmatched. Germline CDR1 SEHNR, CDR2 FQNEAQ (reference sequence). The CDR3 bases are TGTGCCAGCAGCTCGCCGGGGCTCCTAAGGGACAGGGGGCAAACCGGGGAGCTGTTTTTT. This translates into CASSSPGLLRDRGQTGELFF.

This clonotype was picked up a small number of times. A read error may account for a junction end that differs from germline. The chain uses TRBV7-9 and TRBJ1-3; tentatively, D is TRBD1 (5 bases). This CDR3 has 15 residues. CDR1 SEHNR and CDR2 FQNEAQ come from the germline V gene (reference sequence). The CDR3: CASSQTQATGNTIYF. Here the CDR3 DNA reads TGCGCCAGCAGCCAAACACAGGCTACTGGAAACACCATATATTTT.

A few counts support this clonotype. The chain uses TRBV7-9 and TRBJ1-5, with 7 bases aligning to TRBD1. The CDR3 consists of 12 residues. CDR1 SEHNR and CDR2 FQNEAQ come from the germline V gene (reference sequence). V was clipped by 7 bases and J by 14 bases; unmatched bases: 11. CDR3 residues: CASTTGERYEHF. The CDR3 DNA sequence: TGTGCCAGCACTACAGGGGAGCGGTACGAGCATTTT.

The chain carries TRBV5-6 and TRBJ1-4; D not resolved. This CDR3 has 15 residues. Germline V CDR1 and CDR2: SGHDT, YYEEEE. V was clipped by 6 bases and J by 8 bases, with 20 bases between them. CDR3 in amino acids: CASKSGSGLSEKLFF. In nucleotides, the CDR3 is TGTGCCAGCAAAAGTGGAAGTGGGTTGAGCGAAAAACTGTTTTTT.

The table lists this clonotype with many counts. The chain combines TRBV7-2 with TRBJ1-5; D is unclear. The CDR3 covers 11 residues. V lost 1 base and J lost 13, with 8 bases in between. Germline V CDR1 and CDR2: SGHTA, FQGNSA. The CDR3 protein is CASSLGERQHF. In nucleotides, the CDR3 is TGTGCCAGCAGCTTAGGAGAGAGGCAGCATTTT. The whole variable domain, remainder taken from reference TRBV7-2 and TRBJ1-5, is GAGVSQSPSNKVTEKGKDVELRCDPISGHTALYWYRQSLGQGLEFLIYFQGNSAPDKSGLPSDRFSAERTGGSVSTLTIQRTQQEDSAVYLCASSLGERQHFGDGTRLSIL.

V gene TRBV29-1 combines with J gene TRBJ2-5; TRBD2 agrees at 7 bases. The CDR3 runs 12 residues. In germline, CDR1 is SQVTM, CDR2 ANQGSEA. Trimming took 4 bases from V and 5 from J; bases not matched to a gene: 4. CDR3 sequence (DNA): TGCAGCGTTGCGGGGGGAGAGGAGACCCAGTACTTC. It codes for CSVAGGEETQYF. Variable domain in full (rest from reference TRBV29-1 and TRBJ2-5): SAVISQKPSRDICQRGTSLTIQCQVDSQVTMMFWYRQQPGQSLTLIATANQGSEATYESGFVIDKFPISRPNLTFSTLTVSNMSPEDSSIYLCSVAGGEETQYFGPGTRLLVL.

This clonotype came up many times. The CDR3 nucleotides read TGTGCCAGCAGTTTATACGGGGCTGAAGCTTTCTTT. Amino acid sequence: CASSLYGAEAFF. This chain joins TRBV28 and TRBJ1-1; D gene unclear. The CDR3 length is 12 residues. V was trimmed by 1 base and J by 6 bases, leaving 6 bases between them. CDR1 is MDHEN, CDR2 SYDVKM, per germline.

The chain couples TRBV20-1 to TRBJ1-1; no clear D gene. This CDR3 has 11 amino acids. Germline-derived CDR1 and CDR2 are DFQATT and SNEGSKA (reference sequence). V was clipped by 4 bases and J by 4 bases, with 7 bases between them. In DNA, the CDR3 is TGCAGTGCTAAGGGAGTCACTGAAGCTTTCTTT. The encoded protein is CSAKGVTEAFF.